This T cell receptor beta chain comes out of a study of blood T cell repertoires in COVID-19. Study details: Specimens from acute and convalescent COVID-19 originated in the United States, Italy and Spain. T cells, B-cell-depleted T cells, or PBMCs provided the cDNA or gDNA that served as material.

In the authors' methods: It was from reference gene primer amplification that nucleated cell counts were estimated. Produced via immunoSEQ multiplex PCR; TCRdb's table is partial and in-frame only. For V, J and clone size, that table is used; D and trimming come from the DNA. Of some 250,000 clones listed, more than 75% are singletons. CDR3 length: 13 amino acids. V lost 5 bases to trimming and J lost 6 bases, with 11 bases between them. CDR1 GTSNPN and CDR2 SVGIG come from the germline V gene (reference sequence). This receptor was identified in a woman aged 40 to 55 who had recovered from COVID-19. The chain joins TRBV30 to TRBJ1-6; D is uncertain. The sample was peripheral blood. CDR3 residues: CAWLVGRNSPLHF. CDR3 sequence (DNA): TGTGCCTGGTTGGTTGGCCGTAATTCACCCCTCCACTTT.